This T cell receptor (beta chain) emerged from a study of CD8+CD57+ T cells in acquired aplastic anemia. At the level of the study: Quantities of DNA derived from sorted CD4+ and CD8+ cells averaged about 3.2 ug. Study-wide findings and caveats: Patients and controls turned out to have 25 to 30 CD8+ CDR3 sequences in common. In CD8+ cells, Simpson's diversity showed no significant difference between patients and controls.

The CDR3 extends over 15 amino acids. Germline lookup yields CDR1 DFQATT and CDR2 SNEGSKA (reference sequence). Trimming removed 0 bases from V and 1 base from J, with 10 bases in between. CD8+CD57+ cell expansion had been shown by flow cytometry in patients chosen for sequencing. About this clonotype: Antigen specificity is unknown.

Genomic DNA provided the template from which TCR beta VDJ and CDR3 profiles were obtained. TCRdb passed the reads through MiXCR, listing each CDR3 protein once. The sample contains under 350,000 distinct CDR3 sequences, roughly 61% of which appear only once. This clonotype was sampled from a human donor with aplastic anemia. The sequenced sample was sorted CD4+, CD8+, or CD8+CD57+ T cells (not recorded which) from PBMCs. The chain links TRBV20-1 to TRBJ1-3; D may be TRBD1 (5 bases). CDR3 amino acids: CSARDGSGSGNTIYF. The CDR3 nucleotides are TGCAGTGCTAGAGACGGGTCAGGGTCTGGAAACACCATATATTTT.